This T cell receptor (beta chain) appears in the sequencing data of a study of shared clonotypes between healthy human individuals. Study overall: Each donor contributed plates that comprised three CD4 naive, three CD4 memory, two CD8 naive and one CD8 memory. Whole-study results and caveats: Sharing across a few donors was seen in approximately 5.2% of naive CD4 clonotypes.

CDR1 is SGHTA, CDR2 FQGTGA, per germline. The V and J ends lost 3 bases and 4 bases, in that order; junction bases with no gene match: 2. The CDR3 sequence is 16 residues long. To note about this clone: What it binds is not known.

Clones were read by immunoSEQ multiplex PCR, and TCRdb kept only the in-frame ones, dropping some. The sample includes millions of clones, roughly 92% of them seen just once. What was sequenced was naive CD4+ T cells sorted from blood. Indicated subset: CD45RA+ positively selected. V gene TRBV7-3 combines with J gene TRBJ2-3; TRBD2 matches at 15 bases. This clonotype was obtained from a man aged 18 to 35 in good health. The CDR3 protein is CASSLGLAGGADTQYF. CDR3 nucleotide sequence: TGTGCCAGCAGCTTGGGACTAGCGGGGGGTGCAGATACGCAGTATTTT.